This TCR beta chain was observed in a study of blood T cell repertoires in COVID-19. Study context: Whether acute or convalescent, the COVID-19 samples came from the United States, Italy and Spain.

This clone is a singleton in its sample. With V trimmed by 3 bases and J by 7 bases, 7 bases remained unmatched. The CDR3 loop spans 14 amino acids. In germline, CDR1 is SGHVS, CDR2 FQNEAQ. Data came from immunoSEQ multiplex PCR; TCRdb stores just in-frame clones and leaves some out. The data hold roughly 200,000 clones, with 85% to 90% observed a single time. This sequence was found in a woman aged 25-40 years with acute COVID-19. The chain joins TRBV7-8 to TRBJ2-7, with 9 bases identical to TRBD1. Material: PBMCs or T cells enriched from blood (not recorded which). CDR3 coding DNA: TGTGCCAGCAGCTTGGCTAACAGGGGGCAAGAGCAGTACTTC. It specifies CASSLANRGQEQYF.